This TCR beta chain was sequenced in a study of blood T cell repertoires in COVID-19. Background on the study: The United States, Italy and Spain supplied acute and convalescent COVID-19 samples. T cells, B-cell-depleted T cells, or PBMCs provided the cDNA or gDNA that served as material.

As processed by the authors: Amplification of reference gene primers was used by the study to estimate nucleated cell counts. Produced via immunoSEQ multiplex PCR; TCRdb's table is partial and in-frame only. V and J calls and clone size are as listed in that table; D and trimming were resolved from the DNA. The sample carries roughly 250,000 clones, approximately 90% recorded once. In its sample, this clone was seen once. The CDR3 length is 14 residues. The germline V gene encodes CDR1 SGDLS and CDR2 YYNGEE. With 3 bases removed from V and 5 bases from J, the gap between germline ends came to 13 bases.

The rearrangement uses TRBV9 and TRBJ2-3; the D is unclear. The sequencing input was peripheral blood. This TCR came from a woman aged 40 to 55 who had recovered from COVID-19. This CDR3 reads CASSDPPTQDTQYF. The CDR3 DNA follows: TGTGCCAGCAGCGACCCCCCTACCCAAGATACGCAGTATTTT.